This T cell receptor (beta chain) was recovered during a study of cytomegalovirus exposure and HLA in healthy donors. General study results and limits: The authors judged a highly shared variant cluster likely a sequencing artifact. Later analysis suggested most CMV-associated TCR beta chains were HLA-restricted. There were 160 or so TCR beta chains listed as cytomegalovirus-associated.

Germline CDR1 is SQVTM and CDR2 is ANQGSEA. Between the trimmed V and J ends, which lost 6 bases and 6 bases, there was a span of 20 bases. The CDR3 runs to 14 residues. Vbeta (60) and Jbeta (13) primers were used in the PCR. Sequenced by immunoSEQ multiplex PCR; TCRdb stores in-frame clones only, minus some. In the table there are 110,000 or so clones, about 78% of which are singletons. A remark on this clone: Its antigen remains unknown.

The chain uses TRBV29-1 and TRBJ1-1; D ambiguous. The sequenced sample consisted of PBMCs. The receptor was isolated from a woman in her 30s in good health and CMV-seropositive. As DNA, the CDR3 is TGCAGCGTCCATCTTACCCTCAGCAGGCCTGAAGCTTTCTTT. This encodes CSVHLTLSRPEAFF.